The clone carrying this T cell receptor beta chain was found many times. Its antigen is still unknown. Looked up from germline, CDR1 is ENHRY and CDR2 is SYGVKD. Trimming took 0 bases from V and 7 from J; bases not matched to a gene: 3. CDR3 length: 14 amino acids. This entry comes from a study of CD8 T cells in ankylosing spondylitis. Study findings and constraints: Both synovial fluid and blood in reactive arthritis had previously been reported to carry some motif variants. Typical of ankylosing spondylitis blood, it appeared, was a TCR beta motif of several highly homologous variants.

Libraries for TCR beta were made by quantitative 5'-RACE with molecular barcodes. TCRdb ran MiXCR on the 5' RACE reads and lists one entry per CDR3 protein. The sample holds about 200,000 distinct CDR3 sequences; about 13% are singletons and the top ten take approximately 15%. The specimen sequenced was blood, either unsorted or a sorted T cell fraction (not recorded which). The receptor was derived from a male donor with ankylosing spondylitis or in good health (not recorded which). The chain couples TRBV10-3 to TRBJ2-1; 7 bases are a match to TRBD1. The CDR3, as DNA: TGTGCCATCAGTGAGTCCGACAGGGCAAATGAGCAGTTCTTC. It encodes CAISESDRANEQFF.